Shown below are 25 T cell receptor beta chains from a single sample sequenced in a study of PD-L1 blockade in urothelial cancer. Using immunoSEQ multiplex PCR, the repertoire was profiled, and TCRdb retains in-frame clones only, with some absent. Of more than 35,000 clones in the sample, around 33% were seen once. The sequences come from tumor tissue, collected before atezolizumab (anti-PD-L1) treatment. These receptor sequences come from a man in his sixties with urothelial cancer.

This clone was seen repeatedly, ten times or more. The chain recombines TRBV11-3 with TRBJ1-2; the D gene is possibly TRBD1 (5 bases). V was pared by 5 bases and J by 2 bases, with 15 bases between. The CDR3 runs 15 residues. The germline V gene has CDR1 SGHNT and CDR2 YENEEA. Written as DNA, the CDR3 is TGTGCCAGCAGCCCGTCGGTCGGGGGGAACTATGGCTACACCTTC. Encoded protein: CASSPSVGGNYGYTF.

This clone was counted between two and nine times. This chain links TRBV19 with TRBJ1-5; 9 nucleotides align to TRBD1. CDR1 LNHDA and CDR2 SQIVND come from the germline V gene (reference sequence). Losses at the gene ends were 5 bases for V and 4 bases for J; bases not matched to a gene: 6. The CDR3 length is 15 residues. The CDR3 loop reads CASSAGDRVNQPQHF. DNA for the CDR3: TGTGCCAGTAGTGCAGGGGACAGGGTAAATCAGCCCCAGCATTTT. Complete variable domain (other parts from reference TRBV19 and TRBJ1-5): DGGITQSPKYLFRKEGQNVTLSCEQNLNHDAMYWYRQDPGQGLRLIYYSQIVNDFQKGDIAEGYSVSREKKESFPLTVTSAQKNPTAFYLCASSAGDRVNQPQHFGDGTRLSIL.

This clone was observed a few times. J is TRBJ1-4 and V is TRBV6-8; tentatively, D is TRBD1 (6 bases). The V end was cut by 9 bases, the J end by 7 bases, with 18 bases between. Germline V gene lookup returns CDR1 MNHGY and CDR2 SAAAGT. There are 14 residues in the CDR3. The CDR3 DNA follows: TGTGCCAGTGCTGGCGGGGGGGCTGGTGAAAAACTGTTTTTT. It translates to CASAGGGAGEKLFF.

This chain connects TRBV18 to TRBJ1-2; TRBD1 agrees at 9 bases. This CDR3 has 13 amino acids. Germline-derived CDR1 and CDR2 are KGHSH and LQKENI. The trim removed 3 bases at V and 6 bases at J, leaving 2 bases unmatched. In DNA, the CDR3 is TGTGCCAGCTCACCCGGGACAGGGAATGGCTACACCTTC. Encoded protein: CASSPGTGNGYTF.

This clone has more than one count but fewer than ten. The V gene is TRBV15, the J gene TRBJ1-2; a possible D gene is TRBD1 (5 bases). CDR1 and CDR2 (germline): LNHNV, YYDKDF (reference sequence). V lost 0 bases, J lost 2 bases, and 10 bases lay in between. The CDR3 runs 15 residues. This CDR3 is CATSREGVGNYGYTF. The CDR3 coding sequence is TGTGCCACCAGCAGAGAGGGGGTGGGGAACTATGGCTACACCTTC. The variable domain in full, with the rest retrieved from reference TRBV15 and TRBJ1-2, is DAMVIQNPRYQVTQFGKPVTLSCSQTLNHNVMYWYQQKSSQAPKLLFHYYDKDFNNEADTPDNFQSRRPNTSFCFLDIRSPGLGDTAMYLCATSREGVGNYGYTFGSGTRLTVV.

In this sample, this clone turned up a few times. The DNA of the CDR3 is TGTGCCAGCAGTGAAGGGGCCTACTCTGGAAACACCATATATTTT. Amino acid sequence: CASSEGAYSGNTIYF. V is TRBV6-1 and J is TRBJ1-3; unclear D gene. The V end lost 1 base, the J end lost 0 bases, and 7 bases lay between the germline ends. Germline CDR1 is MNHNS and CDR2 is SASEGT. This CDR3 contains 15 residues.

As to this clone: The sample holds other DNA sequences that translate to the same CDR3. The rearrangement uses TRBV18 and TRBJ1-5, with TRBD1 as a possible D gene (5 bases). Germline CDR1 and CDR2: KGHSH and LQKENI. This CDR3 has 15 amino acids. V lost 3 bases, J lost 4 bases, and 13 bases lay in between. In DNA form, the CDR3 reads TGTGCCAGCTCACCTTCCGGGACGACGAATCAGCCCCAGCATTTT. Translation: CASSPSGTTNQPQHF.

The rearrangement links TRBV6-7 to TRBJ2-3; a weak D match, TRBD2 (5 bases). TRBV6-7 is reported as an ORF; its role is uncertain. V lost 5 bases and J lost 9, with 9 bases in between. CDR3 size: 11 residues. The CDR3 sequence is CASSNLATQYF. CDR3 coding DNA: TGTGCCAGCAGTAACCTAGCAACGCAGTATTTT.

The rearrangement uses TRBV9 and TRBJ1-3; the D is unclear. Germline V gene sequence: CDR1 SGDLS, CDR2 YYNGEE. This CDR3 contains 14 residues. Trimming shortened V by 0 bases and J by 1 base, and 5 bases separated the two germline ends. The DNA for the CDR3 is TGTGCCAGCAGCGTAGAAGGATCTGGAAACACCATATATTTT. Protein: CASSVEGSGNTIYF.

The V gene is TRBV12-2, the J gene TRBJ1-5. TRBV12-2 represents a pseudogene. This CDR3 has 15 residues. DNA for the CDR3: TGTGCAAGTCGCCCAGTGAGGCCACGCAATCAGCCCCAGCATTTT. The encoded protein is CASRPVRPRNQPQHF.

The sample holds a few counts of this clone. The gene calls are TRBV11-3 and TRBJ1-3; TRBD1 matches at 9 bases. Germline V CDR1 and CDR2: SGHNT, YENEEA. The J segment lost 4 bases and the V segment lost 6 bases, leaving 4 bases of the junction unmatched. CDR3 length equals 14 residues. CDR3 coding DNA: TGTGCCAGCAGTTCACAGGGGGCGGGAAACACCATATATTTT. It specifies CASSSQGAGNTIYF.

The rearrangement uses TRBV19 and TRBJ1-5; the D gene is possibly TRBD1 (5 bases). This CDR3 spans 14 amino acids. The V gene's germline CDR1 is LNHDA and CDR2 SQIVND (reference sequence). Trimming shortened V by 3 bases and J by 5 bases, and 11 bases separated the two germline ends. CDR3 DNA sequence: TGTGCCAGTAGTATGACGGCGGGGGATCAGCCCCAGCATTTT. It codes for CASSMTAGDQPQHF. The variable domain in full, with the rest retrieved from reference TRBV19 and TRBJ1-5, is DGGITQSPKYLFRKEGQNVTLSCEQNLNHDAMYWYRQDPGQGLRLIYYSQIVNDFQKGDIAEGYSVSREKKESFPLTVTSAQKNPTAFYLCASSMTAGDQPQHFGDGTRLSIL.

V usage is TRBV29-1 and J usage is TRBJ1-1; a possible D gene is TRBD1 (5 bases). The CDR3 spans 14 residues. The germline V gene encodes CDR1 SQVTM and CDR2 ANQGSEA. Trimming took off 4 bases at V and 6 bases at J, with 18 bases between the two ends. The CDR3, as DNA: TGCAGCGTTGTCTCGAAGGGGAATAGGGCTGAAGCTTTCTTT. Translating gives CSVVSKGNRAEAFF.

The CDR3 DNA sequence: TGTGCCAGCAGCTTGTCGGGACTAAGCTCCTACGAGCAGTACTTC. Its translation is CASSLSGLSSYEQYF. V and J are TRBV11-3 and TRBJ2-7; 7 bases agree with TRBD2. The CDR3 extends over 15 amino acids. Germline-derived CDR1 and CDR2 are SGHNT and YENEEA. Germline trimming cut 3 bases from V and 0 bases from J; bases unmatched to any gene: 5.

This chain links TRBV7-7 with TRBJ2-7; 11 bases map to TRBD1. There are 14 residues in the CDR3. The germline V gene has CDR1 SSHAT and CDR2 FNYEAQ (reference sequence). J gave up 3 bases and V 5 bases, and 3 bases lay outside the gene matches. In DNA form, the CDR3 reads TGTGCCAGCAGCCGTGGGACAGGGGGCTACGAGCAGTACTTC. Residues: CASSRGTGGYEQYF.

The rearrangement links TRBV1 to TRBJ2-1; the listed D gene, TRBD1, was not tested against the DNA. TRBV1 is given as a pseudogene. The length of the CDR3 is 14 residues. The CDR3 coding sequence is TGCACCAGCAGCCAAGATCCAGGGGGGAATGAGCAGTTCTTC. Amino acid sequence: CTSSQDPGGNEQFF.

This chain connects TRBV29-1 to TRBJ2-7, with a possible D match to TRBD2 (5 bases). V was cut by 5 bases and J by 4 bases, with 18 bases left in between. The length of the CDR3 is 14 residues. Germline values: CDR1 SQVTM, CDR2 ANQGSEA. CDR3 nucleotides: TGCAGCGTTTCCGGACTCTTATTATCGTACGAGCAGTACTTC. It specifies CSVSGLLLSYEQYF.

This clone was seen more than once but under ten times. This chain uses TRBV18 with TRBJ1-5; tentative D call: TRBD1 (5 bases). With 3 bases removed from V and 3 bases from J, the gap between germline ends came to 9 bases. Germline CDR1 is KGHSH and CDR2 is LQKENI. CDR3 length: 14 residues. The CDR3 here is CASSPRDDNQPQHF. Here the CDR3 DNA reads TGTGCCAGCTCACCTCGGGACGACAATCAGCCCCAGCATTTT.

There are many counts of this clone. The chain couples TRBV11-3 to TRBJ1-6; D remains unclear. Trimming took 5 bases from V and 2 from J, leaving 13 bases between them. The V gene's germline CDR1 is SGHNT and CDR2 YENEEA. This CDR3 has 16 amino acids. The CDR3 DNA sequence: TGTGCCAGCAGCCCTTCGAACACTCCCTATAATTCACCCCTCCACTTT. This codes for CASSPSNTPYNSPLHF.

The chain carries TRBV18 and TRBJ2-5, with TRBD2 matching over 9 bases. This CDR3 contains 15 residues. Germline-derived CDR1 and CDR2 are KGHSH and LQKENI. V dropped 4 bases and J dropped 0; count of bases not matched to a gene: 3. CDR3 nucleotide sequence: TGTGCCAGCTCACTTCAGCGGGGGGACCAAGAGACCCAGTACTTC. Translating it yields CASSLQRGDQETQYF.

The rearrangement uses TRBV16 and TRBJ1-3; D is undetermined. This CDR3 comprises 12 residues. Trimming pared 5 bases from V and 9 bases from J, leaving 11 bases between. Germline V CDR1 and CDR2: KGHSY, FQNENV. The CDR3, as DNA: TGTGCCAGCAGCTACCATGGTGGCACCATATATTTT. It is translated as CASSYHGGTIYF.

This clone was seen only a few times. This chain joins TRBV12-5 and TRBJ2-2, with TRBD2 as a possible D gene (6 bases). The CDR3 sequence is 15 residues long. Looked up from germline, CDR1 is LGHNT and CDR2 is FRNRAP. CDR3 in amino acids: CASTSRGGVTGELFF. The CDR3 coding sequence is TGTGCCAGCACCTCCCGAGGCGGGGTCACCGGGGAGCTGTTTTTT.

This clone was seen more than once but under ten times. This chain connects TRBV6-8 to TRBJ2-1; unclear D gene. V dropped 7 bases and J dropped 7 bases, with 14 bases sitting between them. The CDR3 is 13 residues long. Germline CDR1 is MNHGY and CDR2 is SAAAGT. Written as DNA, the CDR3 is TGTGCCAGCACCCAGCCTAACGGTAATGAGCAGTTCTTC. Translated, it gives CASTQPNGNEQFF.

Only a few counts were recorded for this clone. V usage is TRBV10-2 and J usage is TRBJ2-4; TRBD1 matches at 8 bases. V dropped 8 bases and J dropped 1; count of bases not matched to a gene: 4. The germline V gene encodes CDR1 WSHSY and CDR2 SAAADI. This CDR3 contains 14 residues. The DNA of the CDR3 is TGCGCCAGCTCCCGGGACAGGGCCAAAAACATTCAGTACTTC. Its protein product is CASSRDRAKNIQYF.

In this sample, this clone turned up once. The DNA for the CDR3 is TGCGCCAGCAGCTTACAGGGAGGTAATGAAAAACTGTTTTTT. Protein product: CASSLQGGNEKLFF. The chain has TRBV5-1 and TRBJ1-4; possibly TRBD1 for D (6 bases). This CDR3 is built from 14 residues. Trimming removed 2 bases at V and 4 bases at J, with 9 bases between. Germline CDR1 is SGHRS and CDR2 is YFSETQ. The full variable domain, rest sourced from reference TRBV5-1 and TRBJ1-4, is KAGVTQTPRYLIKTRGQQVTLSCSPISGHRSVSWYQQTPGQGLQFLFEYFSETQRNKGNFPGRFSGRQFSNSRSEMNVSTLELGDSALYLCASSLQGGNEKLFFGSGTQLSVL.